The 25 T cell receptor beta chains presented below share a single source sample, sequenced in a study of shared clonotypes between healthy human individuals. Repertoires were generated with immunoSEQ multiplex PCR, while TCRdb's copy carries only in-frame clones and drops some. The sample holds some 2.1 million clones, just under 95% seen once. Naive CD8 cells were CD45RO-negative, positively selected for CCR7, excluding terminally differentiated effector memory CD45RA+ cells. Sequenced input: naive CD8+ T cells from PBMCs. These receptors all stem from a man aged 18 to 29 in good health. Some clones in this sample may be carry-over from other donors' samples.

The V call is TRBV7-3, the J call TRBJ1-1, with 8 positions matching TRBD1. Germline lookup yields CDR1 SGHTA and CDR2 FQGTGA. CDR3 length equals 18 residues. V shed 5 bases and J 0 bases; nucleotides not matched to a gene: 14. As DNA, the CDR3 is TGTGCCAGCAGCGACAAAACCGGGACAGGTTGCATGAACACTGAAGCTTTCTTT. Amino acids: CASSDKTGTGCMNTEAFF.

This chain joins TRBV25-1 and TRBJ2-7; D is tentatively TRBD1 or TRBD2 (5 bases each). Per the germline V gene, CDR1 is MGHDK and CDR2 is SYGVNS. Trimming took 0 bases from V and 2 from J, leaving 14 bases between them. The CDR3 spans 16 residues. DNA of the CDR3: TGTGCCAGCAGTGAATATGAGGGACCAGGTGCCTACGAGCAGTACTTC. It translates to CASSEYEGPGAYEQYF.

This clone was detected only once. The CDR3 protein is CASSLKLDTQYF. CDR3 DNA sequence: TGTGCCAGCAGCCTTAAACTAGATACGCAGTATTTT. The rearrangement joins TRBV2 to TRBJ2-3; no firm D call. The CDR3 is made up of 12 amino acids. The ends were cut back, 6 bases at V and 5 bases at J, with 9 bases in the middle. CDR1 is SNHLY and CDR2 is FYNNEI in the germline V gene.

This clone showed up just once. The chain joins TRBV7-3 to TRBJ2-1; 8 nucleotides match TRBD2. The CDR3 runs to 16 residues. V lost 5 bases to trimming and J lost 0 bases; unmatched junction nucleotides: 6. CDR1 and CDR2 from the germline V gene are SGHTA and FQGTGA. The CDR3, as DNA: TGTGCCAGCAGCGTACTCAGCGGGAGCTCCTACAATGAGCAGTTCTTC. It codes for CASSVLSGSSYNEQFF.

CDR3 nucleotides: TGTGCCATCCCGGACCCCGACGAGCCCGGAGAGGGAAAACTGTTTTTT. Translating it yields CAIPDPDEPGEGKLFF. The chain couples TRBV6-4 to TRBJ1-4; D is unclear. This CDR3 has 16 amino acids. Deletions cut 10 bases from V and 10 bases from J, with 28 bases between. Germline V CDR1 and CDR2: MRHNA, SNTAGT.

This chain uses TRBV6-1 with TRBJ2-5, with no clear D. The end of the DNA is better explained by TRBJ2-7, so the J call may be wrong. The CDR3 spans 11 residues. CDR1 is MNHNS, CDR2 SASEGT, per germline. The CDR3: CASSVTYEQYF. CDR3 in DNA: TGTGCCAGCAGCGTCACCTACGAGCAGTACTTC.

The chain employs TRBV12-2 and TRBJ2-1; the D call of TRBD2 is as the table states it, not checked on the DNA. TRBV12-2 counts as a pseudogene. The CDR3 is 14 residues long. DNA of the CDR3: TGTGCAAGTCGCTTTGGACGGGAGCACAATGAGCAGTTCTTC. Translating it yields CASRFGREHNEQFF.

V usage is TRBV11-2 and J usage is TRBJ1-2, with a possible D match to TRBD1 (5 bases). The CDR3 spans 13 residues. Between the trimmed V and J ends, which lost 4 bases and 10 bases, there was a span of 16 bases. CDR1 SGHAT and CDR2 FQNNGV come from the germline V gene. This chain's CDR3 is CASSSLGLGVYTF. As DNA, the CDR3 is TGTGCCAGCAGCTCCCTGGGGCTAGGGGTCTACACCTTC.

This CDR3 is CASSPLGASGISYEQYF. DNA for the CDR3: TGTGCCAGCAGCCCGTTAGGGGCTAGCGGAATCTCCTACGAGCAGTACTTC. The chain joins TRBV9 to TRBJ2-7, with 7 bases aligning to TRBD2. The CDR3 contains 17 residues. With 4 bases clipped from V and 0 bases from J, the junction kept 13 bases outside the gene matches. Germline CDR1 reads SGDLS; CDR2 reads YYNGEE.

This clone showed up just once. J is TRBJ2-1 and V is TRBV11-2; D is possibly TRBD2 (6 bases). V was shortened by 5 bases and J by 1 base, with 18 bases between the two germline ends. This CDR3 comprises 17 residues. Germline V gene sequence: CDR1 SGHAT, CDR2 FQNNGV. The chain's CDR3 is CASSKWGVTSSYNEQFF. The CDR3 DNA reads as TGTGCCAGCAGCAAGTGGGGGGTCACTTCTTCCTACAATGAGCAGTTCTTC.

The V call is TRBV27, the J call TRBJ2-1, with D tentatively TRBD2 (5 bases). Germline CDR1 is MNHEY and CDR2 is SMNVEV (reference sequence). Between the trimmed V and J ends, which lost 4 bases and 6 bases, there was a span of 13 bases. CDR3 length: 14 amino acids. The CDR3 region has the DNA TGTGCCAGCAGTTGGTCACAAGAGGGCAATGAGCAGTTCTTC. This encodes CASSWSQEGNEQFF.

The chain employs TRBV21-1 and TRBJ1-2. TRBV21-1 is described as a pseudogene. The CDR3 has 16 residues. The CDR3 region is CASSKIERRPSYGYTF. The CDR3, as DNA: TGTGCCAGCAGCAAAATAGAAAGACGGCCGAGCTATGGCTACACCTTC.

V usage is TRBV5-1 and J usage is TRBJ2-2; 8 nucleotides align to TRBD2. This CDR3 has 19 residues. Germline V gene data show CDR1 as SGHRS and CDR2 as YFSETQ. V lost 4 bases, J lost 2 bases, and 16 bases stayed unmatched. CDR3 region: CASSRDPGLEIPNTGELFF. CDR3 bases: TGCGCCAGCAGCCGAGACCCGGGACTAGAGATTCCTAACACCGGGGAGCTGTTTTTT.

The chain combines TRBV30 with TRBJ1-2; D remains unclear. Trimming took off 3 bases at V and 5 bases at J, with 13 bases between the two ends. Germline lookup yields CDR1 GTSNPN and CDR2 SVGIG (reference sequence). This CDR3 has 13 amino acids. This CDR3 is CAWRGLAGYGYTF. DNA for the CDR3: TGTGCCTGGAGAGGACTGGCGGGTTATGGCTACACCTTC.

The J gene is TRBJ1-2, the V gene TRBV9; 8 bases are shared with TRBD1. The CDR3 contains 14 residues. Germline V gives CDR1 SGDLS, CDR2 YYNGEE. V was pared by 3 bases and J by 8 bases, with 9 bases of the junction left unmatched. The CDR3 sequence is CASSDGQGRIGYTF. The DNA for the CDR3 is TGTGCCAGCAGCGACGGACAGGGTCGGATCGGCTACACCTTC.

Only one count was recorded for this clone. J is TRBJ2-1 and V is TRBV4-1; 8 nucleotides agree with TRBD2. Trimming took 0 bases from V and 5 from J; bases not matched to a gene: 15. This CDR3 spans 19 amino acids. Germline lookup yields CDR1 MGHRA and CDR2 YSYEKL. CDR3 in DNA: TGCGCCAGCAGCCAAGATCGGGTACGAGCGGGAGTTGATAACAATGAGCAGTTCTTC. It translates to CASSQDRVRAGVDNNEQFF.

About this clone: The sample has other DNA sequences that encode this CDR3 too. The chain employs TRBV7-9 and TRBJ2-7, with 11 bases aligning to TRBD1. Germline values: CDR1 SEHNR, CDR2 FQNEAQ (reference sequence). CDR3 length: 15 residues. J lost 3 bases, V lost 0 bases, and 1 base had no gene match. The CDR3 DNA sequence: TGTGCCAGCAGCTTAGCGGGGACAGGGGGCTACGAGCAGTACTTC. Its protein is CASSLAGTGGYEQYF.

This rearrangement joins TRBV4-2 to TRBJ2-2; D not resolved. Germline loops: CDR1 LGHNA, CDR2 YNFKEQ. Trimming removed 1 base from V and 5 bases from J, with 8 bases in between. The CDR3 contains 14 residues. The CDR3 loop is CASSQGEVTGELFF. The CDR3 DNA reads as TGTGCCAGCAGCCAAGGAGAGGTAACCGGGGAGCTGTTTTTT.

This chain joins TRBV19 and TRBJ2-2; D is uncertain. There are 15 residues in the CDR3. Germline CDR1 and CDR2: LNHDA and SQIVND (reference sequence). V dropped 7 bases and J dropped 1 base, with 13 bases sitting between them. The CDR3 DNA reads TGTGCCAGTACTGCACGCGGAGAGAACACCGGGGAGCTGTTTTTT. Protein sequence: CASTARGENTGELFF.

The chain employs TRBV5-6 and TRBJ2-3, with TRBD2 identical over 10 bases. CDR3 length equals 18 residues. V lost 1 base to trimming and J lost 3 bases; unmatched junction nucleotides: 11. Germline loops: CDR1 SGHDT, CDR2 YYEEEE. CDR3 bases: TGTGCCAGCAGCTTGTTGAGTCTAGCGGGGGAAGGAACAGATACGCAGTATTTT. It codes for CASSLLSLAGEGTDTQYF.

The CDR3 nucleotides read TGTGCCAGCAGTCACAGGGACAGTGTCTACGAGCAGTACTTC. This gives the protein CASSHRDSVYEQYF. The V call is TRBV6-6, the J call TRBJ2-7, with 7 bases identical to TRBD1. V dropped 5 bases and J dropped 3; count of bases not matched to a gene: 7. The CDR3 totals 14 residues. CDR1 MNHNY and CDR2 SVGAGI come from the germline V gene (reference sequence).

The rearrangement uses TRBV7-9 and TRBJ2-7; TRBD2 matches at 11 bases. V shed 2 bases and J 2 bases; nucleotides not matched to a gene: 2. The CDR3 totals 15 residues. Per germline, CDR1 SEHNR and CDR2 FQNEAQ (reference sequence). As DNA, the CDR3 is TGTGCCAGCAGCTTAATTAGCGGGAGGGCCTACGAGCAGTACTTC. It specifies CASSLISGRAYEQYF.

V and J are TRBV7-3 and TRBJ2-5; the match to TRBD1 covers 8 bases. J gave up 4 bases and V 4 bases, and 5 bases lay outside the gene matches. The CDR3 spans 14 residues. Germline V gene sequence: CDR1 SGHTA, CDR2 FQGTGA. As DNA, the CDR3 is TGTGCCAGCAGCTCTCAGGGGGCAGGAGAGACCCAGTACTTC. As protein: CASSSQGAGETQYF.

The rearrangement links TRBV5-6 to TRBJ2-7; D could derive from TRBD1 or TRBD2 (5 bases each). CDR1 SGHDT and CDR2 YYEEEE come from the germline V gene. The CDR3 runs to 15 residues. Between the trimmed V and J ends, which lost 2 bases and 4 bases, there was a span of 16 bases. DNA for the CDR3: TGTGCCAGCAGCTTTGTGAGGGGTCCGGGGTACGAGCAGTACTTC. Translated, it gives CASSFVRGPGYEQYF. Full variable domain (rest looked up from reference TRBV5-6 and TRBJ2-7): DAGVTQSPTHLIKTRGQQVTLRCSPKSGHDTVSWYQQALGQGPQFIFQYYEEEERQRGNFPDRFSGHQFPNYSSELNVNALLLGDSALYLCASSFVRGPGYEQYFGPGTRLTVT.

The gene calls are TRBV2 and TRBJ2-7; weak D call: TRBD1 (6 bases). The CDR3 is 15 amino acids. Trimming removed 0 bases at V and 6 bases at J, with 15 bases between. Germline V lookup: CDR1 SNHLY, CDR2 FYNNEI. The CDR3, as DNA: TGTGCCAGCAGTGAAGCGCAGGGGCGAAGAACCGAGCAGTACTTC. Translated, it gives CASSEAQGRRTEQYF.